Listed here are 27 T cell receptor beta chains from one sample, sequenced in a study of blood T cell repertoires in COVID-19. Profiled with immunoSEQ multiplex PCR; TCRdb holds only in-frame clones, not every one. The sample yields about 150,000 clones, roughly 82% seen once. What was sequenced was peripheral blood. The receptors here all came from a man in his sixties or seventies with acute or convalescent COVID-19.

V usage is TRBV21-1 and J usage is TRBJ1-3; TRBD1 is taken as the D call from the table, unchecked against the DNA. TRBV21-1 represents a pseudogene. There are 14 residues in the CDR3. The chain's CDR3 is CASSPGQPGNTIYF. The CDR3 nucleotides are TGTGCCAGCAGCCCGGGACAGCCAGGAAACACCATATATTTT.

This sequence joins TRBV24-1 and TRBJ2-3; possibly TRBD2 for D (5 bases). Trimming stripped 4 bases from V and 4 bases from J, with 5 bases between. The CDR3 spans 12 residues. Germline CDR1 reads KGHDR; CDR2 reads SFDVKD. CDR3: CATSERADTQYF. For the CDR3, the DNA is TGTGCCACCAGTGAGAGGGCAGATACGCAGTATTTT.

The V call is TRBV7-2, the J call TRBJ2-3; 8 positions match TRBD2. Germline loops: CDR1 SGHTA, CDR2 FQGNSA. Trimming removed 3 bases from V and 2 bases from J; junction bases left unmatched: 4. The CDR3 has 15 amino acids. In DNA form, the CDR3 reads TGTGCCAGCAGCTTCTTCGGGGGGGACACAGATACGCAGTATTTT. It translates to CASSFFGGDTDTQYF.

V usage is TRBV5-5 and J usage is TRBJ1-5, with 8 positions matching TRBD1. CDR3 length equals 20 residues. Losses at the gene ends were 4 bases for V and 7 bases for J; bases not matched to a gene: 25. CDR1 SGHKS and CDR2 YYEKEE come from the germline V gene (reference sequence). The CDR3 is CASSNEILGPGQVERQPQHF. The CDR3, as DNA: TGTGCCAGCAGCAACGAGATCCTAGGGCCGGGACAGGTAGAGCGACAGCCCCAGCATTTT.

As DNA, the CDR3 is TGTGCCATCAGACCCGATCGCGGGGGGAACACCGGGGAGCTGTTTTTT. Its protein is CAIRPDRGGNTGELFF. The chain uses TRBV10-3 and TRBJ2-2, with 7 bases that match TRBD2. Germline values: CDR1 ENHRY, CDR2 SYGVKD. The CDR3 is made up of 16 amino acids. V was pared by 6 bases and J by 1 base, with 8 bases of the junction left unmatched.

As DNA, the CDR3 is TGCGCCAGCAGCCAAGTACCGGGACAGAGGGCCGGGGAGCTGTTTTTT. Protein sequence: CASSQVPGQRAGELFF. This sequence joins TRBV4-1 and TRBJ2-2, with 7 bases fitting TRBD1. Germline assignment: CDR1 MGHRA and CDR2 YSYEKL. After removal of 1 base from V and 6 bases from J, the junction contained 8 bases not matched to a gene. The CDR3 sequence is 16 residues long.

The rearrangement uses TRBV7-3 and TRBJ2-2, with a weak D call TRBD2 (5 bases). Germline lookup yields CDR1 SGHTA and CDR2 FQGTGA. V was trimmed by 1 base and J by 1 base, leaving 10 bases between them. The CDR3 is 16 residues long. CDR3 amino acids: CASSLISGRNTGELFF. DNA of the CDR3: TGTGCCAGCAGCTTAATCTCTGGGAGGAACACCGGGGAGCTGTTTTTT. The complete variable domain, with remaining parts taken from reference TRBV7-3 and TRBJ2-2, reads GAGVSQTPSNKVTEKGKYVELRCDPISGHTALYWYRQSLGQGPEFLIYFQGTGAADDSGLPNDRFFAVRPEGSVSTLKIQRTERGDSAVYLCASSLISGRNTGELFFGEGSRLTVL.

The chain is built from TRBV7-2 and TRBJ2-5; a weak D match, TRBD1 (5 bases). In germline, CDR1 is SGHTA, CDR2 FQGNSA. The CDR3 contains 14 residues. V lost 4 bases to trimming and J lost 7 bases, with 16 bases between them. CDR3 in amino acids: CASSSLGPAGTQYF. The CDR3 DNA reads as TGTGCCAGCAGCTCCCTGGGGCCCGCAGGGACCCAGTACTTC.

This chain uses TRBV29-1 with TRBJ2-5, with TRBD1 matching 8 bases. From germline, CDR1 is SQVTM and CDR2 ANQGSEA. The V segment lost 7 bases and the J segment 4 bases; nucleotides outside the gene matches: 5. CDR3 length equals 12 residues. The CDR3 is CSADRGRETQYF. The CDR3 region has the DNA TGCAGCGCCGACAGGGGCAGAGAGACCCAGTACTTC.

The rearrangement uses TRBV11-3 and TRBJ2-7; a possible D gene is TRBD2 (6 bases). Per the germline V gene, CDR1 is SGHNT and CDR2 is YENEEA. V was shortened by 5 bases and J by 6 bases, with 17 bases between the two germline ends. The CDR3 is made up of 14 amino acids. In nucleotides, the CDR3 is TGTGCCAGCAGCCAAACAGGAGGGTTCAGCGAGCAGTACTTC. Translation gives CASSQTGGFSEQYF.

J is TRBJ2-1 and V is TRBV11-3; no reliable D call. The CDR3 is 13 residues long. Trimming cost V 3 bases and J 9 bases, with 12 bases left between them. Germline lookup yields CDR1 SGHNT and CDR2 YENEEA. The CDR3 here is CASSFSGLGEQFF. The CDR3 nucleotides read TGTGCCAGCAGCTTCTCGGGTTTAGGTGAGCAGTTCTTC.

This clone was counted a few times. This chain connects TRBV21-1 to TRBJ2-2; whether TRBD1, the table's D call, matches the DNA was not checked. TRBV21-1 is described as a pseudogene. This CDR3 has 13 amino acids. The CDR3 loop is CASSHRVPGELFF. The CDR3 region has the DNA TGTGCCAGCAGTCACAGGGTTCCCGGGGAGCTGTTTTTT.

This chain connects TRBV4-1 to TRBJ2-7; 12 bases agree with TRBD2. The CDR3 totals 21 residues. The V gene's germline CDR1 is MGHRA and CDR2 YSYEKL. The ends lost 0 bases at V and 9 bases at J; junction bases unmatched: 24. CDR3 amino acids: CASSQDLVARTSGTRRLGQYF. The CDR3, as DNA: TGCGCCAGCAGCCAAGATTTGGTAGCCCGGACTAGCGGGACCCGGAGATTGGGGCAGTACTTC.

V usage is TRBV15 and J usage is TRBJ2-1; 11 nucleotides agree with TRBD2. CDR1 LNHNV and CDR2 YYDKDF come from the germline V gene (reference sequence). Losses at the gene ends were 5 bases for V and 7 bases for J; bases not matched to a gene: 16. The CDR3 totals 18 residues. DNA of the CDR3: TGTGCCACCAGCCTTACAAACTCACTAGCGGGAGAGGGGAATGAGCAGTTCTTC. Protein: CATSLTNSLAGEGNEQFF.

V gene TRBV6-1 combines with J gene TRBJ2-7; D ambiguous. V dropped 2 bases and J dropped 3 bases, with 8 bases sitting between them. Germline V gene lookup returns CDR1 MNHNS and CDR2 SASEGT. This CDR3 spans 13 amino acids. The DNA for the CDR3 is TGTGCCAGCAGTGAAATCCCCCTCTACGAGCAGTACTTC. It is translated as CASSEIPLYEQYF.

The V and J genes are TRBV11-2 and TRBJ2-1, with TRBD2 identical over 11 bases. V dropped 5 bases and J dropped 6; count of bases not matched to a gene: 6. The CDR3 runs to 15 residues. Germline V gives CDR1 SGHAT, CDR2 FQNNGV. CDR3 region: CASSHTSGGVNEQFF. DNA for the CDR3: TGTGCCAGCAGCCACACTAGCGGGGGCGTCAATGAGCAGTTCTTC.

The chain carries TRBV29-1 and TRBJ2-5; D unresolved. This CDR3 region has 11 residues. V dropped 2 bases and J dropped 1 base, with 2 bases sitting between them. Germline V CDR1 and CDR2: SQVTM, ANQGSEA. Here the CDR3 reads CSVELQETQYF. CDR3 DNA sequence: TGCAGCGTTGAACTCCAAGAGACCCAGTACTTC.

This clone was counted between two and nine times. The chain couples TRBV30 to TRBJ2-5; D gene unclear. Trimming pared 0 bases from V and 2 bases from J, leaving 13 bases between. This CDR3 spans 15 amino acids. Per the germline V gene, CDR1 is GTSNPN and CDR2 is SVGIG (reference sequence). CDR3 in DNA: TGTGCCTGGAGTGTACCCCTGTTGACACAAGAGACCCAGTACTTC. Amino acid sequence: CAWSVPLLTQETQYF.

V is TRBV7-9 and J is TRBJ2-1, with D possibly matching TRBD2 (5 bases). There are 17 residues in the CDR3. V dropped 7 bases and J dropped 5 bases, with 24 bases sitting between them. Germline V lookup: CDR1 SEHNR, CDR2 FQNEAQ (reference sequence). CDR3 sequence (DNA): TGTGCCAGCACCCCCTTCCGTAGGCTAGCCACGAACAATGAGCAGTTCTTC. Amino acid sequence: CASTPFRRLATNNEQFF.

CDR3 sequence (DNA): TGTGCCAGCAGCATACAGGGTATCAATCAGCCCCAGCATTTT. As protein: CASSIQGINQPQHF. The gene calls are TRBV5-4 and TRBJ1-5; a possible D gene is TRBD1 (6 bases). This CDR3 region has 14 residues. CDR1 SGHNT and CDR2 YYREEE come from the germline V gene (reference sequence). The V gene lost 4 bases and the J gene lost 3 bases, with 11 bases spanning the gap.

The chain uses TRBV21-1 and TRBJ1-5; whether TRBD1, the table's D call, matches the DNA was not checked. TRBV21-1 is a known pseudogene. The CDR3 is 14 amino acids. In DNA, the CDR3 is TGTGCCAGTTCGGACAGGGCTTCGGATCAGCCCCAGCATTTT. Amino acid sequence: CASSDRASDQPQHF.

The chain combines TRBV5-8 with TRBJ2-5, with no clear D. Per the germline V gene, CDR1 is SGHTS and CDR2 is YDEGEE. The germline V and J ends were trimmed by 3 bases and 1 base, with 10 bases remaining between them. The CDR3 is 14 amino acids. The CDR3 DNA reads as TGTGCCAGCAGCTCCCCCCCAGTCCAAGAGACCCAGTACTTC. It codes for CASSSPPVQETQYF.

The chain links TRBV5-4 to TRBJ1-6; 10 nucleotides align to TRBD1. Germline V gene lookup returns CDR1 SGHNT and CDR2 YYREEE (reference sequence). J was trimmed by 8 bases and V by 5 bases; bases with no gene match: 7. The CDR3 spans 15 residues. The CDR3 bases are TGTGCCAGCAGGGGGACAGGGGCTTCTCATTCACCCCTCCACTTT. Encoded protein: CASRGTGASHSPLHF.

The chain links TRBV28 to TRBJ2-1; 7 nucleotides match TRBD1. The V and J ends lost 3 bases and 9 bases, in that order; junction bases with no gene match: 5. The CDR3 totals 13 residues. The germline V gene encodes CDR1 MDHEN and CDR2 SYDVKM. CDR3 sequence: CASSFSPGGEQFF. The CDR3 coding sequence is TGTGCCAGCAGTTTCTCCCCAGGGGGTGAGCAGTTCTTC.

The V and J genes are TRBV7-3 and TRBJ2-2, with 8 bases matching TRBD2. Germline V gives CDR1 SGHTA, CDR2 FQGTGA. The CDR3 contains 16 residues. V shed 5 bases, J shed 8 bases, and the junction held 13 bases outside the gene matches. DNA for the CDR3: TGTGCCAGCAGCCCACCGCCGGCGGGGGGCCTGGGGGAGCTGTTTTTT. Translating it yields CASSPPPAGGLGELFF.

V is TRBV3-1 (or the pseudogene TRBV3-2) and J is TRBJ1-4; D may be TRBD1 (5 bases). The germline gives CDR1 LGHDT, CDR2 YNNKEL (reference sequence). The CDR3 length is 15 residues. Trimming removed 4 bases from V and 7 bases from J, with 16 bases in between. The CDR3 nucleotides are TGTGCCAGCAGCCCGCCGGGGGTAGAGGGTGAAAAACTGTTTTTT. Translation gives CASSPPGVEGEKLFF.

The genes are TRBV4-1 and TRBJ2-3; 10 bases are shared with TRBD2. The germline V gene has CDR1 MGHRA and CDR2 YSYEKL. After removal of 4 bases from V and 2 bases from J, the junction contained 12 bases not matched to a gene. The CDR3 length is 18 residues. CDR3: CASSLRPRTSGSTDTQYF. DNA of the CDR3: TGCGCCAGCAGCCTAAGGCCGCGGACTAGCGGCTCCACAGATACGCAGTATTTT.